The 19 T cell receptor beta chains below were found in one sample sequenced in a study of blood T cell repertoires in COVID-19 (dated by TCRdb to about 2020). Libraries were made using the immunoSEQ multiplex PCR assay. As stored in TCRdb, this immuneACCESS dataset retains in-frame rearrangements with V and J assigned. A fraction of the clones does not appear; measured against another copy, unresolved V genes explain less than half of the discrepancy, and the remainder lacks a known reason. Counted in this sample were fewer than 300,000 clones; 75% to 90% of them appeared once. Around 9.2% of the sample is in the top ten clones. Input material: peripheral blood. The receptors stem from a human donor in a cohort sampled during active COVID-19.

This clone was seen a single time. The CDR3 sequence: CASSLTGEIRFRAEAFF. CDR3 DNA sequence: TGTGCCAGCAGCCTCACTGGGGAGATACGTTTTCGGGCTGAAGCTTTCTTT. This rearrangement joins TRBV11-2 to TRBJ1-1; D is ambiguous. CDR1 is SGHAT and CDR2 is FQNNGV in the germline V gene. V shed 5 bases and J shed 6 bases, with 25 bases lying between them. The CDR3 runs 17 residues.

Points on this clone: At one end, the junction sequence differs from germline, possibly due to a read error. The chain uses TRBV15 and TRBJ2-5; a possible D gene is TRBD2 (6 bases). CDR1 is LNHNV and CDR2 is YYDKDF in the germline V gene (reference sequence). The CDR3 has 16 amino acids. The CDR3 here is CATSRESLGGKETQYF. The CDR3 DNA is TGTGCCACCAGCAGAGAAAGCCTAGGCGGGAAAGAAACCCAGTACTTC.

This CDR3 is CASSYKGGNTEAFF. The CDR3 bases are TGTGCCAGCAGCTATAAAGGCGGAAACACTGAAGCTTTCTTT. The gene calls are TRBV7-9 and TRBJ1-1; D is uncertain. Germline CDR1 reads SEHNR; CDR2 reads FQNEAQ (reference sequence). Trimming removed 4 bases from V and 2 bases from J, with 11 bases in between. The CDR3 extends over 14 amino acids. The full variable domain, rest sourced from reference TRBV7-9 and TRBJ1-1, is DTGVSQNPRHKITKRGQNVTFRCDPISEHNRLYWYRQTLGQGPEFLTYFQNEAQLEKSRLLSDRFSAERPKGSFSTLEIQRTEQGDSAMYLCASSYKGGNTEAFFGQGTRLTVV.

The chain carries TRBV7-2 and TRBJ1-2, with D unclear. This CDR3 contains 16 residues. Germline values: CDR1 SGHTA, CDR2 FQGNSA. The germline V and J ends were trimmed by 2 bases and 0 bases, with 13 bases remaining between them. CDR3 nucleotide sequence: TGTGCCAGCAGCTTAAGGTTTTGGGCTTCTAACTATGGCTACACCTTC. This sequence encodes CASSLRFWASNYGYTF.

This clone appeared once. J is TRBJ1-2 and V is TRBV4-1; 10 bases map to TRBD1. Losses at the gene ends were 7 bases for V and 4 bases for J; bases not matched to a gene: 9. The CDR3 is 15 amino acids. Germline V gene data show CDR1 as MGHRA and CDR2 as YSYEKL. In nucleotides, the CDR3 is TGCGCCAGCAACCGAGGACAGGGGGAGGGCTATGGCTACACCTTC. This translates into CASNRGQGEGYGYTF.

The chain employs TRBV18 and TRBJ1-1; TRBD1 might be the D (5 bases). Trimming removed 3 bases at V and 7 bases at J, with 18 bases between. The CDR3 consists of 15 residues. CDR1 is KGHSH, CDR2 LQKENI, per germline. CDR3 sequence reads: CASSPFPDRDFEAFF. CDR3 in DNA: TGTGCCAGCTCACCCTTCCCCGACAGAGATTTTGAAGCTTTCTTT. The full variable domain, in which reference TRBV18 and TRBJ1-1 provide the parts outside the CDR3, is NAGVMQNPRHLVRRRGQEARLRCSPMKGHSHVYWYRQLPEEGLKFMVYLQKENIIDESGMPKERFSAEFPKEGPSILRIQQVVRGDSAAYFCASSPFPDRDFEAFFGQGTRLTVV.

The chain couples TRBV5-1 to TRBJ2-7; 9 nucleotides match TRBD2. The germline V gene has CDR1 SGHRS and CDR2 YFSETQ. Trimming cost V 0 bases and J 4 bases; bases outside gene matches: 11. The CDR3 loop spans 17 amino acids. Here the CDR3 DNA reads TGCGCCAGCAGCTTGGCTTACGGTAGCGGGAGACGGTACGAGCAGTACTTC. Translation: CASSLAYGSGRRYEQYF.

The genes are TRBV25-1 and TRBJ2-5; TRBD1 is a possible D gene (5 bases). The germline V and J ends were trimmed by 2 bases and 1 base, with 8 bases remaining between them. The CDR3 is 14 amino acids. Germline-derived CDR1 and CDR2 are MGHDK and SYGVNS. CDR3: CASSEPRVQETQYF. The CDR3 bases are TGTGCCAGCAGTGAACCCAGGGTCCAAGAGACCCAGTACTTC.

The chain uses TRBV5-4 and TRBJ2-7, with TRBD1 matching over 8 bases. V was clipped by 4 bases and J by 5 bases; unmatched bases: 5. The CDR3 loop spans 13 amino acids. CDR1 SGHNT and CDR2 YYREEE come from the germline V gene (reference sequence). The CDR3 bases are TGTGCCAGCAGCGGGACAGGTTTCCACGAGCAGTACTTC. Amino acid sequence: CASSGTGFHEQYF. The full variable domain, rest sourced from reference TRBV5-4 and TRBJ2-7, is ETGVTQSPTHLIKTRGQQVTLRCSSQSGHNTVSWYQQALGQGPQFIFQYYREEENGRGNFPPRFSGLQFPNYSSELNVNALELDDSALYLCASSGTGFHEQYFGPGTRLTVT.

The chain employs TRBV6-2 or TRBV6-3 and TRBJ2-7; weak D call: TRBD1 (5 bases). This CDR3 is built from 14 residues. The germline V and J ends were trimmed by 2 bases and 6 bases, with 14 bases remaining between them. Germline V gene lookup returns CDR1 MNHEY and CDR2 SVGEGT. The chain's CDR3 is CASSYPPAGSEQYF. The CDR3 bases are TGTGCCAGCAGTTACCCCCCGGCAGGGTCCGAGCAGTACTTC.

The chain couples TRBV27 to TRBJ2-5; maybe TRBD2 (6 bases). Deletions cut 5 bases from V and 2 bases from J, with 27 bases between. The CDR3 covers 19 residues. CDR1 MNHEY and CDR2 SMNVEV come from the germline V gene (reference sequence). CDR3 protein: CASSKINPPEGWWQETQYF. CDR3 DNA: TGTGCCAGCAGTAAAATCAATCCTCCGGAGGGTTGGTGGCAAGAGACCCAGTACTTC.

The rearrangement joins TRBV7-2 to TRBJ2-7; possible D gene TRBD2, 6 bases. The germline V gene has CDR1 SGHTA and CDR2 FQGNSA. This CDR3 comprises 14 residues. V was trimmed by 6 bases and J by 3 bases, leaving 15 bases between them. The CDR3 DNA follows: TGTGCCAGCAGTAAGGCCGGGGGAATCTACGAGCAGTACTTC. It encodes CASSKAGGIYEQYF.

DNA for the CDR3: TGTGCCAGCAGTTACGGGGGCGATTCGGATAGCACAGATACGCAGTATTTT. This codes for CASSYGGDSDSTDTQYF. This chain connects TRBV6-2 or TRBV6-3 to TRBJ2-3, with D maybe TRBD1 (6 bases). This CDR3 has 17 residues. The V gene lost 2 bases and the J gene lost 0 bases, with 15 bases spanning the gap. Looked up from germline, CDR1 is MNHEY and CDR2 is SVGEGT.

V is TRBV28 and J is TRBJ2-7; 11 bases line up with TRBD1. V lost 5 bases and J lost 7; bases outside the gene matches: 10. Germline lookup yields CDR1 MDHEN and CDR2 SYDVKM. The CDR3 runs to 15 residues. The CDR3 coding sequence is TGTGCCAGCAGTCTAAGAGGGACAGGGGGTGTTGAGCAGTACTTC. Amino acid sequence: CASSLRGTGGVEQYF.

V is TRBV5-1 and J is TRBJ2-5; the D gene is possibly TRBD2 (5 bases). V lost 4 bases and J lost 5, with 15 bases in between. Germline CDR1 reads SGHRS; CDR2 reads YFSETQ. The CDR3 is made up of 14 amino acids. CDR3 loop: CASSPILVQETQYF. The CDR3 DNA follows: TGCGCCAGCAGCCCCATACTAGTTCAGGAGACCCAGTACTTC.

The gene calls are TRBV5-1 and TRBJ2-5; TRBD2 agrees at 11 bases. With 3 bases clipped from V and 4 bases from J, the junction kept 5 bases outside the gene matches. This CDR3 comprises 15 residues. In germline, CDR1 is SGHRS, CDR2 YFSETQ. Here the CDR3 DNA reads TGCGCCAGCAGCTCCCGACTAGCGGGGTCAGAGACCCAGTACTTC. Amino acids: CASSSRLAGSETQYF.

The V and J genes are TRBV5-1 and TRBJ2-1, with 11 bases lining up with TRBD2. The CDR3 spans 17 residues. The V gene end was trimmed by 0 bases and the J gene end by 2 bases; junction bases not matched to a gene: 4. The V gene's germline CDR1 is SGHRS and CDR2 YFSETQ. The CDR3 DNA reads TGCGCCAGCAGCTTGGGTTCTAGCGGGAGGCCCTACAATGAGCAGTTCTTC. This translates into CASSLGSSGRPYNEQFF.

V and J are TRBV7-8 and TRBJ2-3, with D tentatively TRBD2 (6 bases). Germline loops: CDR1 SGHVS, CDR2 FQNEAQ. V was shortened by 5 bases and J by 7 bases, with 10 bases between the two germline ends. The CDR3 has 12 residues. For the CDR3, the DNA is TGTGCCAGCAGCCTCGCGGGGTATACGCAGTATTTT. This translates into CASSLAGYTQYF.

The V call is TRBV5-6, the J call TRBJ2-7; 8 bases agree with TRBD2. Per the germline V gene, CDR1 is SGHDT and CDR2 is YYEEEE. V trimming: 0 bases; J trimming: 3 bases; junction bases outside the gene matches: 8. The CDR3 is made up of 16 amino acids. The CDR3 here is CASSLDRAGGIYEQYF. The CDR3, as DNA: TGTGCCAGCAGCTTGGATAGGGCGGGAGGAATCTACGAGCAGTACTTC.